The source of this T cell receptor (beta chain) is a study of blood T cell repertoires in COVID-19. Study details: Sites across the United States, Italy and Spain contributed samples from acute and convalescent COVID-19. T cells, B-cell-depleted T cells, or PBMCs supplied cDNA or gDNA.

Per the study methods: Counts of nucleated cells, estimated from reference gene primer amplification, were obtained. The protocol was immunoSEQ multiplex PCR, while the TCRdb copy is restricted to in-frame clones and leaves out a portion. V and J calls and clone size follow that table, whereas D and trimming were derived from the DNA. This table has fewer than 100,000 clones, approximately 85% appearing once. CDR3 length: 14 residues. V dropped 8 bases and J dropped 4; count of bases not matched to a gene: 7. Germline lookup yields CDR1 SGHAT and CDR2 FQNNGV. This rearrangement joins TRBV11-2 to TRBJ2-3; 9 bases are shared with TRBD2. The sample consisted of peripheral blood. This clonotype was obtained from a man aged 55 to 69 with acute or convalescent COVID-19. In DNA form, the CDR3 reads TGTGCCAGCGTCCCAGCGGGGGGCCCAGATACGCAGTATTTT. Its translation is CASVPAGGPDTQYF.